This record concerns one T cell receptor (delta chain) sequence. Its antigen is as yet unknown. TCRdb attributes to this sequence the protein of a much larger clone, which differs from the DNA translation at residue 10; a read error is likely, and the protein displayed is translated from the DNA. The data originate from a study of γδ T cells in repeated Plasmodium falciparum infection. Study-level background: Some Malian samples span acute malaria episodes; others come from no-transmission periods.

CDR1 is GEAIGNYY and CDR2 is EKD in the germline V gene. The V end was cut by 0 bases, the J end by 3 bases, with 13 bases between. The CDR3 has 15 residues. Sequencing covered both gamma and delta TCR chains per sample. TCRdb re-called clones from the multiplex PCR reads via CATT. This table has around 46,000 delta-chain clones, around 2% appearing once. General study results and limits: Vgamma9/Vdelta2+ repertoires stayed stably polyclonal over time and infection. Vdelta2-negative gammadelta repertoires appeared less diverse and less shared in Malian than Australian children.

Bulk repertoires came from Vgamma9/Vdelta2+ or Vdelta2-negative gammadelta T cells flow-sorted from PBMC. Sequenced sample: gamma-delta T cells from blood. The chain has TRDV2 and TRDJ1; D not certain. Here the J gene came from matching the DNA to germline, since TCRdb omits it. The clonotype originates from a pool of human donors (malaria-infected and uninfected, not separated). The CDR3 sequence: CACDTVSSHSDKLIF. CDR3 bases: TGTGCCTGTGACACCGTGTCCTCCCACTCCGATAAACTCATCTTT.